This TCR beta chain stems from a study of blood T cell repertoires in COVID-19 (dated by TCRdb to the early 2020s). With respect to the entire study: The collaborator samples originated in the United States, Italy and Spain and spanned the acute and convalescent phases of COVID-19. The material from the prospective study consisted of cDNA or gDNA derived from T cells, B-cell-depleted T cells, or PBMCs. Deeply sampled blood TCRbeta repertoires from subjects exposed to, actively infected with, or recovered from COVID-19 were included in the dataset. The repertoires were released in a freely available public database meant as a resource for research on the immune response to SARS-CoV-2. The samples were drawn from the first 160 participants of the ongoing ImmuneRACE study and from 950 to 1,500 subjects provided by 6 global collaborators. Sample metadata almost always included a de-identified subject ID, COVID-19 status, age in years and sex. HLA class I and class II types, where available, came from metadata supplied by the sample provider rather than from assay-based typing. The full study reports these points: How much clinical and demographic metadata was included differed by source and by participant, and the metadata was provided uncurated.

The immunoSEQ Assay, a bias-controlled multiplex PCR, was used to amplify TCRbeta CDR3 regions from genomic DNA. Per the authors' processing: The number of nucleated cells in each sample was estimated from the amplification of reference gene primers within the assay. To quantify the absolute abundance of each unique TCRbeta CDR3 rearrangement, sequence reads were collapsed and filtered. Productive Simpson clonality was computed per sample as the square root of Simpson's diversity index over productive rearrangements. TCRdb limited this immuneACCESS table to in-frame rearrangements with V and J called. A share of clones is missing; checked studies link under half to unresolved V genes, and the rest is unexplained. The V and J calls and clone size are taken from that table; D and trimming were inferred from the DNA. For this sample the table gives around 360,000 clones, of which 87% were detected only once. The ten biggest clones cover 2.5% to 3.5% of the sample.

Turning to this clone: What antigen it recognizes has not been identified. Per-nucleotide qualities are absent, and no much larger clonotype sits a single base away.

The CDR1 and CDR2 encoded by the germline V gene (reference sequence) are SGHKS and YYEKEE. Reading from cysteine to phenylalanine, the CDR3 counts 13 amino acids. Just the 39-base CDR3 DNA is kept, in frame starting at base 1. Trimming takes 0 bases from V and 13 bases from J, and the germline ends sit 16 bases apart. Participants in the prospective study were enrolled through a virtual design, were aged roughly 18 to 90 years, and lived in 20 to 30 United States geographic areas. In the prospective study, participants were assigned to cohorts based on the clinical history participants reported in a screening survey and a study questionnaire. ImmuneRACE Cohort 3 recovered participants were defined by two consecutive negative NP/OP PCR tests, healthcare professional clearance, or symptom resolution. In the prospective study, mobile phlebotomists collected whole blood, serum and a nasopharyngeal or oropharyngeal swab from each participant. Additional blood draws and questionnaires over an approximately two-month period could optionally be provided by prospective study participants. Prospective study blood samples were shipped either frozen or at room temperature before DNA extraction.

The rearrangement joined TRBV5-5 to TRBJ1-2, with the identity of the D gene unclear. The sample consisted of PBMCs or T cells enriched from blood (not recorded which). This TCR was sampled from a woman in her 30s who had recovered from COVID-19. At the DNA level, the sequence is TGTGCCAGCAGCTTGGCCGGAGCAGCCGAATTCACCTTC. This sequence encodes CASSLAGAAEFTF.